This T cell receptor (beta chain) was recovered during a study of blood T cell repertoires in COVID-19. Study summary: Samples representing acute and convalescent COVID-19 were sourced from the United States, Italy and Spain.

V lost 3 bases and J lost 6, with 12 bases in between. CDR1 is MGHDK, CDR2 SYGVNS, per germline. The CDR3 has 14 residues. Authors' methods: Amplified reference gene primers provided the basis for estimating nucleated cell counts. The method was immunoSEQ multiplex PCR; TCRdb's version includes in-frame clones alone and lacks a portion of them. That table supplies the V and J calls and clone size; D and trimming were determined from the DNA. The sample has about 270,000 clones, roughly 90% seen once; the top ten hold 1.9%. The chain joins TRBV25-1 to TRBJ1-5; TRBD1 might be the D (5 bases). The receptor comes from a woman aged 55-70 years who had recovered from COVID-19. The sample was PBMCs or T cells enriched from blood (not recorded which). DNA of the CDR3: TGTGCCAGCAGTGACTCCAGGGCGGCTCAGCCCCAGCATTTT. Residues: CASSDSRAAQPQHF.